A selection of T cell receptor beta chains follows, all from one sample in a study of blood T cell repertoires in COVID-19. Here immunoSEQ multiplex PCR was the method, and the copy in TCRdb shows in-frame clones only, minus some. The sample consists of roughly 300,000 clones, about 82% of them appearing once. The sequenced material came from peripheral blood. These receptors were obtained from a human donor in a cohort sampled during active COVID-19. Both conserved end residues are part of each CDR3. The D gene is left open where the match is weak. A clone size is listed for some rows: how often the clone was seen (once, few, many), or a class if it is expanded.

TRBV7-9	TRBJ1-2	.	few	CASSLREGPNYGYTF	TGTGCCAGCAGCTTACGGGAGGGTCCAAACTATGGCTACACCTTC
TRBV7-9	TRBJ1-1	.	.	CASSLTATEAFF	TGTGCCAGCAGCTTGACAGCCACTGAAGCTTTCTTT
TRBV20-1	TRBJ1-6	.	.	CSASRGQSPLHF	TGCAGTGCTAGTAGGGGCCAATCACCCCTCCACTTT
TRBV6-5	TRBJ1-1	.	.	CASSLRDWTEAFF	TGTGCCAGCAGCCTCCGGGATTGGACTGAAGCTTTCTTT
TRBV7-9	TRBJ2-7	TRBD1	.	CASSLKGALYEQYF	TGTGCCAGCAGCTTAAAGGGGGCGCTCTACGAGCAGTACTTC
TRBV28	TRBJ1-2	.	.	CASSSLTANYGYTF	TGTGCCAGCAGTTCACTGACAGCTAACTATGGCTACACCTTC
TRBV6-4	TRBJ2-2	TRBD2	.	CASSERGDGTGELFF	TGTGCCAGCAGTGAACGGGGGGACGGCACCGGGGAGCTGTTTTTT
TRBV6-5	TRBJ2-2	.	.	CAYRATNTGELFF	TGTGCCTACAGGGCCACGAACACCGGGGAGCTGTTTTTT
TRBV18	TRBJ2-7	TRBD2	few	CASSLLAGGLHEQYF	TGTGCCAGCTCACTACTAGCGGGGGGGCTTCACGAGCAGTACTTC
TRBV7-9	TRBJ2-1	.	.	CASSLAKGGLYNEQFF	TGTGCCAGCAGCTTAGCGAAGGGGGGGCTCTACAATGAGCAGTTCTTC
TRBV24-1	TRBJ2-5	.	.	CATSDNREGDSQETQYF	TGTGCCACCAGTGATAACCGGGAGGGGGACAGCCAAGAGACCCAGTACTTC
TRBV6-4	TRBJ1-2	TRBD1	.	CASRPGQGAYGYTF	TGTGCCAGCAGACCGGGACAGGGCGCCTATGGCTACACCTTC
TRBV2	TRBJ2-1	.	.	CASSEISTLPYNEQFF	TGTGCCAGCAGTGAAATAAGCACCCTCCCCTACAATGAGCAGTTCTTC
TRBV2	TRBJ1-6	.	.	CASRAGESPLHF	TGTGCCAGCAGGGCAGGGGAGTCACCCCTCCACTTT
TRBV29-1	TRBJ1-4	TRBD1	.	CSVGDRGLEKLFF	TGCAGCGTTGGGGACAGGGGGCTTGAAAAACTGTTTTTT
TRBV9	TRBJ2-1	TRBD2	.	CASSPAGSGGNEQFF	TGTGCCAGCAGCCCAGCCGGTAGCGGGGGGAATGAGCAGTTCTTC
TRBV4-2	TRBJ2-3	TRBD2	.	CASSQESGGATDTQYF	TGTGCCAGCAGCCAAGAGAGCGGGGGGGCCACAGATACGCAGTATTTT
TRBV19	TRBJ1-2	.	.	CASSAFLGQSIGYTF	TGTGCCAGTAGTGCCTTTTTAGGACAGTCTATTGGCTACACCTTC
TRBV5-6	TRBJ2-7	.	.	CASSSIVVGRRGGDYEQYF	TGTGCCAGCAGCTCGATTGTCGTCGGTCGGCGAGGTGGAGACTACGAGCAGTACTTC
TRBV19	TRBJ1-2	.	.	CASSSKVGDGSGYTF	TGTGCCAGTAGTAGCAAGGTAGGGGATGGAAGTGGCTACACCTTC
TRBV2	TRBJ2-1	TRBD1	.	CASSRQGRTNEQFF	TGTGCCAGCAGCCGACAGGGTAGGACCAATGAGCAGTTCTTC
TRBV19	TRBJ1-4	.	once	CASSTIDWSTNEKLFF	TGTGCCAGTAGTACGATAGACTGGAGTACTAATGAAAAACTGTTTTTT
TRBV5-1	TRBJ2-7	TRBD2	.	CASSPGGGGYEQYF	TGCGCCAGCAGCCCAGGCGGGGGGGGCTACGAGCAGTACTTC